These 30 T cell receptor beta chains share one sample of origin, sequenced in a study of identifying expanded T cells in peripheral blood. Sequenced by immunoSEQ multiplex PCR; TCRdb stores in-frame clones only, minus some. The data contain about 85,000 clones, about 88% of them singletons. The sequenced sample was blood. The receptors originated from a person aged 18 to 70 in good health.

This clone has only a few counts. This chain's CDR3 is CASSLVGGWRGYTF. CDR3 sequence (DNA): TGTGCCAGCAGCTTAGTCGGGGGATGGCGTGGCTACACCTTC. The chain uses TRBV11-2 and TRBJ1-2; maybe TRBD1 (5 bases). The CDR3 spans 14 residues. V was trimmed by 1 base and J by 7 bases, leaving 13 bases between them. Germline CDR1 is SGHAT and CDR2 is FQNNGV.

The genes are TRBV28 and TRBJ2-2, with 9 bases aligning to TRBD2. Germline values: CDR1 MDHEN, CDR2 SYDVKM. V trimming: 5 bases; J trimming: 5 bases; junction bases outside the gene matches: 6. CDR3 size: 15 residues. CDR3 bases: TGTGCCAGCAGTCGTAGCGGGGGTTTGACCGGGGAGCTGTTTTTT. The encoded protein is CASSRSGGLTGELFF.

This sequence joins TRBV7-2 and TRBJ2-1; D is perhaps TRBD1 (6 bases). Trimming stripped 1 base from V and 1 base from J, with 8 bases between. The CDR3 spans 15 residues. Germline V gene lookup returns CDR1 SGHTA and CDR2 FQGNSA. The CDR3 DNA follows: TGTGCCAGCAGCTTAGGACAGGCGTCCTACAATGAGCAGTTCTTC. Translation gives CASSLGQASYNEQFF.

This chain joins TRBV4-3 and TRBJ1-3; D remains ambiguous. Germline CDR1 and CDR2: LGHNA and YSLEER. The germline V and J ends were trimmed by 0 bases and 0 bases, with 15 bases remaining between them. The CDR3 extends over 18 amino acids. Here the CDR3 reads CASSQDIAVGVSGNTIYF. CDR3 DNA: TGCGCCAGCAGCCAAGATATTGCGGTCGGGGTCTCTGGAAACACCATATATTTT.

The V gene is TRBV10-2, the J gene TRBJ1-6; D not resolved. This CDR3 spans 12 amino acids. The V end lost 6 bases, the J end lost 10 bases, and 10 bases lay between the germline ends. CDR1 WSHSY and CDR2 SAAADI come from the germline V gene. The CDR3 sequence is CASSFEGSPLHF. The CDR3 DNA follows: TGCGCCAGCAGCTTTGAGGGCTCACCCCTCCACTTT.

The rearrangement uses TRBV5-4 and TRBJ1-2; weak D call: TRBD1 (5 bases). The germline gives CDR1 SGHNT, CDR2 YYREEE (reference sequence). Trimming stripped 0 bases from V and 2 bases from J, with 8 bases between. This CDR3 is 14 amino acids long. CDR3 in DNA: TGTGCCAGCAGCTTGGCAGGGCGGAACTATGGCTACACCTTC. Translating it yields CASSLAGRNYGYTF.

This clone was recorded once. The V gene is TRBV7-2, the J gene TRBJ2-5; weak D call: TRBD1 (5 bases). Germline V gene data show CDR1 as SGHTA and CDR2 as FQGNSA. The CDR3 runs 14 residues. V lost 3 bases to trimming and J lost 4 bases, with 12 bases between them. The CDR3 nucleotides read TGTGCCAGCAGCTTGACAGTATCGGGAGAGACCCAGTACTTC. It translates to CASSLTVSGETQYF.

CDR3 amino acids: CASSRGSTDTQYF. Written as DNA, the CDR3 is TGTGCCAGCAGCCGAGGCAGCACAGATACGCAGTATTTT. This chain connects TRBV7-9 to TRBJ2-3; D call uncertain. This CDR3 comprises 13 residues. Trimming shortened V by 5 bases and J by 0 bases, and 6 bases separated the two germline ends. Germline CDR1 is SEHNR and CDR2 is FQNEAQ (reference sequence).

The chain is built from TRBV6-6 and TRBJ2-5; 7 bases line up with TRBD2. This CDR3 region has 16 residues. The ends lost 6 bases at V and 1 base at J; junction bases unmatched: 11. CDR1 and CDR2 from the germline V gene are MNHNY and SVGAGI (reference sequence). The CDR3 here is CASSPTARGVQETQYF. CDR3 in DNA: TGTGCCAGCAGCCCCACCGCTCGGGGGGTCCAAGAGACCCAGTACTTC.

This clone was observed a few times. V and J are TRBV7-9 and TRBJ1-6; a possible D gene is TRBD1 (5 bases). The germline V gene has CDR1 SEHNR and CDR2 FQNEAQ (reference sequence). The CDR3 spans 17 residues. The V end lost 5 bases, the J end lost 0 bases, and 14 bases lay between the germline ends. The CDR3 reads CASSPRGGSSYNSPLHF. The CDR3 DNA sequence: TGTGCCAGCAGCCCCCGGGGGGGGAGCTCCTATAATTCACCCCTCCACTTT.

The gene calls are TRBV4-1 and TRBJ2-7; D remains ambiguous. Trimming stripped 1 base from V and 1 base from J, with 5 bases between. Germline V lookup: CDR1 MGHRA, CDR2 YSYEKL. The CDR3 contains 13 residues. CDR3 residues: CASSQGKSYEQYF. The CDR3 coding sequence is TGCGCCAGCAGCCAAGGAAAGTCCTACGAGCAGTACTTC.

This chain joins TRBV5-5 and TRBJ1-6; D is perhaps TRBD1 (5 bases). V lost 0 bases, J lost 2 bases, and 12 bases lay in between. The CDR3 runs to 17 residues. The germline gives CDR1 SGHKS, CDR2 YYEKEE (reference sequence). The CDR3, as DNA: TGTGCCAGCAGCTTGGAGGAGGGGTACGCCTATAATTCACCCCTCCACTTT. This codes for CASSLEEGYAYNSPLHF. The full variable domain, rest sourced from reference TRBV5-5 and TRBJ1-6, is DAGVTQSPTHLIKTRGQQVTLRCSPISGHKSVSWYQQVLGQGPQFIFQYYEKEERGRGNFPDRFSARQFPNYSSELNVNALLLGDSALYLCASSLEEGYAYNSPLHFGNGTRLTVT.

The CDR3 sequence is CASRGIHEQYF. The CDR3 DNA reads TGTGCCAGCAGGGGGATACACGAGCAGTACTTC. The V gene is TRBV2, the J gene TRBJ2-7, with D hard to call. CDR3 length equals 11 residues. The germline V and J ends were trimmed by 6 bases and 5 bases, with 8 bases remaining between them. Germline V gives CDR1 SNHLY, CDR2 FYNNEI.

This clone has a handful of counts. The gene calls are TRBV27 and TRBJ1-3, with D hard to call. V gave up 5 bases and J gave up 9 bases, with 14 bases separating them. This CDR3 contains 13 residues. The germline V gene encodes CDR1 MNHEY and CDR2 SMNVEV (reference sequence). The CDR3 DNA reads TGTGCCAGCAGTCCATATCCCGTGGGCACCATATATTTT. It codes for CASSPYPVGTIYF.

This clone was counted between two and nine times. This chain joins TRBV4-1 and TRBJ1-2; 11 bases match TRBD1. Germline-derived CDR1 and CDR2 are MGHRA and YSYEKL. V was clipped by 4 bases and J by 12 bases; unmatched bases: 10. This CDR3 is 14 amino acids long. The CDR3 DNA reads as TGCGCCAGCAGCCCATTTCTAGGACAGGGGGCGGACACCTTC. This codes for CASSPFLGQGADTF.

Only one count was recorded for this clone. This chain connects TRBV7-2 to TRBJ2-5; 9 bases are a match to TRBD2. CDR1 is SGHTA, CDR2 FQGNSA, per germline. The CDR3 consists of 16 residues. The ends lost 2 bases at V and 3 bases at J; junction bases unmatched: 7. Written as DNA, the CDR3 is TGTGCCAGCAGCTTAATGGCTAGCGGGACAGAAGAGACCCAGTACTTC. Translating it yields CASSLMASGTEETQYF.

The table lists this clone with a count of one. The rearrangement links TRBV7-7 to TRBJ1-3; 9 nucleotides line up with TRBD1. V trimming: 4 bases; J trimming: 4 bases; junction bases outside the gene matches: 5. The CDR3 spans 15 residues. Germline assignment: CDR1 SSHAT and CDR2 FNYEAQ (reference sequence). The CDR3 coding sequence is TGTGCCAGCAGCTACAGGGGGCCGGGGGGAAACACCATATATTTT. It translates to CASSYRGPGGNTIYF.

The CDR3 DNA reads as TGTGCCAGCAGTCGAGGCGTGGGTGGAAACACCATATATTTT. It is translated as CASSRGVGGNTIYF. The rearrangement links TRBV9 to TRBJ1-3; no firm D call. CDR1 is SGDLS and CDR2 is YYNGEE in the germline V gene. The CDR3 length is 14 residues. Trimming removed 5 bases from V and 3 bases from J, with 12 bases in between.

As DNA, the CDR3 is TGTGCCAGCAGCGCCGGGACAGATTACAATGAGCAGTTCTTC. Translated: CASSAGTDYNEQFF. The chain joins TRBV13 to TRBJ2-1; TRBD1 aligns across 7 bases. The CDR3 is 14 amino acids. From germline, CDR1 is PRHDT and CDR2 FYEKMQ (reference sequence). The junction had 5 bases not matched to a gene; V was cut back by 5 bases and J by 4 bases.

The chain links TRBV21-1 to TRBJ1-1. TRBV21-1 corresponds to a pseudogene. CDR3 length: 18 residues. The CDR3 region has the DNA TGTGCCAGCAGCACACTCATCAATAAGATTGAGGGTAAGACTGAAGCTTTCTTT. It specifies CASSTLINKIEGKTEAFF.

The chain couples TRBV4-3 to TRBJ1-5; possibly TRBD1 for D (6 bases). CDR3 length: 15 residues. Germline loops: CDR1 LGHNA, CDR2 YSLEER. Between the trimmed V and J ends, which lost 0 bases and 5 bases, there was a span of 11 bases. The CDR3 region is CASSQEEGEDQPQHF. CDR3 DNA: TGCGCCAGCAGCCAAGAAGAGGGGGAGGATCAGCCCCAGCATTTT.

The V gene is TRBV6-5, the J gene TRBJ2-1; a possible D gene is TRBD1 (6 bases). The CDR3 covers 15 residues. V was shortened by 6 bases and J by 0 bases, with 12 bases between the two germline ends. Germline V lookup: CDR1 MNHEY, CDR2 SVGAGI. CDR3 loop: CASSLRQVSYNEQFF. CDR3 sequence (DNA): TGTGCCAGCAGCCTTCGACAGGTCTCCTACAATGAGCAGTTCTTC.

The chain has TRBV19 and TRBJ2-7, with D perhaps being TRBD1 or TRBD2 (6 bases each). The CDR3 runs 16 residues. The germline V and J ends were trimmed by 4 bases and 7 bases, with 23 bases remaining between them. Germline assignment: CDR1 LNHDA and CDR2 SQIVND (reference sequence). CDR3 region: CASSTNDGGAGLEQYF. In DNA, the CDR3 is TGTGCCAGTAGTACGAACGACGGGGGCGCGGGACTTGAGCAGTACTTC.

The rearrangement joins TRBV19 to TRBJ1-5; 8 bases are a match to TRBD1. CDR3 length: 17 residues. Trimming removed 2 bases from V and 6 bases from J; junction bases left unmatched: 12. CDR1 and CDR2 (germline): LNHDA, SQIVND (reference sequence). CDR3 amino acids: CASSITRGRGLGQPQHF. CDR3 nucleotides: TGTGCCAGTAGTATAACTCGCGGCAGGGGGCTAGGTCAGCCCCAGCATTTT.

V gene TRBV19 combines with J gene TRBJ2-4; TRBD2 aligns across 9 bases. The germline gives CDR1 LNHDA, CDR2 SQIVND (reference sequence). This CDR3 region has 21 residues. V was clipped by 2 bases and J by 0 bases; unmatched bases: 17. In DNA, the CDR3 is TGTGCCAGTAGTATACAAGGGACGAGGATTAGCGGGGGAATAGCCAAAAACATTCAGTACTTC. Protein product: CASSIQGTRISGGIAKNIQYF.

The chain links TRBV23-1 to TRBJ2-7; a possible D gene is TRBD1 (6 bases). TRBV23-1 is an ORF for which the function is uncertain. Deletions cut 0 bases from V and 3 bases from J, with 12 bases between. The CDR3 covers 15 residues. CDR3 DNA: TGCGCCAGCAGTCAATCACGACAGGACCTCTACGAGCAGTACTTC. Protein product: CASSQSRQDLYEQYF.

The J gene is TRBJ1-5, the V gene TRBV6-5, with D possibly being TRBD1 (6 bases). The V gene lost 6 bases and the J gene lost 1 base, with 10 bases spanning the gap. The V gene's germline CDR1 is MNHEY and CDR2 SVGAGI. This CDR3 comprises 14 residues. The CDR3 here is CASSMTGSNQPQHF. CDR3 sequence (DNA): TGTGCCAGCAGCATGACAGGAAGCAATCAGCCCCAGCATTTT.

The CDR3 bases are TGTGCCAGCAGTGGAAGGGCCGGCACAGATACGCAGTATTTT. This translates into CASSGRAGTDTQYF. The rearrangement links TRBV6-5 to TRBJ2-3; D gene unclear. The CDR3 is 14 residues long. Trimming removed 5 bases at V and 1 base at J, with 10 bases between. Looked up from germline, CDR1 is MNHEY and CDR2 is SVGAGI.

The V gene is TRBV18, the J gene TRBJ2-2; no definite D call. V gave up 5 bases and J gave up 1 base, with 5 bases separating them. The CDR3 contains 13 residues. Germline V gene sequence: CDR1 KGHSH, CDR2 LQKENI. The CDR3 coding sequence is TGTGCCAGCTCAGTTGGGAACACCGGGGAGCTGTTTTTT. Encoded protein: CASSVGNTGELFF.

The genes are TRBV7-6 and TRBJ2-3; a weak D match, TRBD2 (6 bases). The CDR3 is 18 residues long. The ends were cut back, 5 bases at V and 0 bases at J, with 21 bases in the middle. Per the germline V gene, CDR1 is SGHVS and CDR2 is FNYEAQ. CDR3 nucleotide sequence: TGTGCCAGCAGCCGCCCGGCGGGGCCGGAGACGAGCACAGATACGCAGTATTTT. Translation: CASSRPAGPETSTDTQYF.